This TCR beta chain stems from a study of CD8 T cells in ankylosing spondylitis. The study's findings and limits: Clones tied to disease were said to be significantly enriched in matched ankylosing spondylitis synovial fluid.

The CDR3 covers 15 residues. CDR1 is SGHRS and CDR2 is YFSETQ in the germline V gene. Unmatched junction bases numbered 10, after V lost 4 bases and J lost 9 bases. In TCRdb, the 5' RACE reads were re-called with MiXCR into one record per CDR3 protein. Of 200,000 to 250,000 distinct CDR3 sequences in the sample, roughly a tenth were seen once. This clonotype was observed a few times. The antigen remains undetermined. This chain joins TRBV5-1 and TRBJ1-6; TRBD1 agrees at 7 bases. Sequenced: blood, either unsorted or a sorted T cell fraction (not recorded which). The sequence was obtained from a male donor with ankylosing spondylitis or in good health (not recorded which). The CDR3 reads CASSLADRVVSPLHF. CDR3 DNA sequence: TGCGCCAGCAGCCTCGCTGACAGGGTCGTTTCACCCCTCCACTTT.